Described below is a single TCR beta chain sequence and its context. The data were obtained in a study of T-cell memory formation after mild COVID-19. About the research overall: Among the donors, TCR clusters were largely specific to each donor.

Germline CDR1 is SGHRS and CDR2 is YFSETQ. Trimming stripped 4 bases from V and 8 bases from J, with 16 bases between. The CDR3 length is 14 residues. One entry per CDR3 protein results from TCRdb running MiXCR on the 5' RACE reads. Of fewer than 650,000 distinct CDR3 sequences detected, 17% appear once; the ten largest clones hold about 7.5%. Sequenced: PBMCs or a T cell subset sorted from them (not recorded which). The receptor was derived from an adult woman who had mild COVID-19 (a few samples of this study predate the infection). Cell type and time point are not known. The V call is TRBV5-1, the J call TRBJ1-3, with D tentatively TRBD1 (5 bases). CDR3 protein: CASSPGHNLDTIYF. DNA of the CDR3: TGCGCCAGCAGCCCTGGACACAATCTGGACACCATATATTTT.